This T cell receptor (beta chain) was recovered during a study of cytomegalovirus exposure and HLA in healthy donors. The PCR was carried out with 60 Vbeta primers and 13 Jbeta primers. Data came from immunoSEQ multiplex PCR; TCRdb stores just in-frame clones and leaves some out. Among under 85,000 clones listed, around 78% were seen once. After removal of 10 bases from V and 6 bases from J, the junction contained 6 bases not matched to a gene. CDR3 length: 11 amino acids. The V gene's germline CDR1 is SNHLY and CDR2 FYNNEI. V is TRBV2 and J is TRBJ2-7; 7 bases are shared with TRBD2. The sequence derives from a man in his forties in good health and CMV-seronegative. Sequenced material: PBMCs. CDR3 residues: CAIRAGVEQYF. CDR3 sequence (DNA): TGTGCCATCCGGGCGGGGGTCGAGCAGTACTTC. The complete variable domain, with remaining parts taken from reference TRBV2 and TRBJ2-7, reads EPEVTQTPSHQVTQMGQEVILRCVPISNHLYFYWYRQILGQKVEFLVSFYNNEISEKSEIFDDQFSVERPDGSNFTLKIRSTKLEDSAMYFCAIRAGVEQYFGPGTRLTVT.